The present T cell receptor beta chain was sequenced within a study of T cells in Graves' hyperthyroidism and ophthalmopathy (dated by TCRdb to the late 2010s). Concerning the study at large: Peripheral blood was sampled at the time of initial diagnosis, prior to any treatment. Whether ophthalmopathy could be predicted prospectively was tested in an independent validation cohort made up of roughly 19 hyperthyroidism patients plus 17 patients who later progressed to ophthalmopathy. After sampling, hyperthyroidism patients received methimazole starting at 30 mg daily, and ophthalmopathy patients received high-dose intravenous methylprednisolone. In about 6 Graves' hyperthyroidism patients, the study also compared T-cell repertoires from thyroid tissue with T-cell repertoires from blood. To identify TCR V-J signatures that set the groups apart, the researchers used a discovery cohort of 100 patients, made up of 40 to 45 with Graves' ophthalmopathy and 55 to 65 with stable Graves' hyperthyroidism. According to the paper, TCR Vbeta CDR3 sequencing was carried out on roughly 130 peripheral blood samples, which came from under 50 ophthalmopathy, 80 or so hyperthyroidism and some 17 progressor patients. For training and testing, the 100 or so patients in the discovery cohort were randomly divided in a 7:3 ratio.

Ophthalmopathy patients had moderately to severely active disease, with a Clinical Activity Score of 3 or more, a NOSPECS grade of 4 or more, and a disease duration of less than 3 months. The study excluded patients with uncontrolled infections, other autoimmune diseases, pregnancy or lactation. Diagnoses were based on clinical symptoms, serum thyroxine and TRAb, thyroid ultrasound and orbital computed tomography. Ficoll-Paque density gradient centrifugation was used to isolate PBMCs from approximately 10 ml of fresh peripheral blood. Trizol reagent was used to extract total RNA, and RNA quality was then checked on an Agilent 2100 Bioanalyzer. A few counts support this clonotype. What antigen it recognizes has not been identified. Within one base of it there is no much larger clone, and no base qualities were kept. From a lookup of the germline V gene, CDR1 and CDR2 are ENHRY and SYGVKD. The CDR3 runs 14 amino acids, cysteine and phenylalanine included. Of all the DNA, just the CDR3 is kept, 42 bases in frame from base 1. After removal of 4 bases from V and 8 bases from J, the junction retains 8 bases not matched to a gene.

The TCR beta CDR3 regions were amplified from the RNA transcripts. The TCR CDR3 was subjected to a first round of RT-PCR using the HTBI primer set and the Qiagen OneStep RT-PCR kit. A second multiplex PCR round built the libraries, followed by size selection and purification. Libraries were sequenced paired-end with 100 bp reads on an Illumina HiSeq2000. Per the source publication's procedure: SOAPnuke was used to process the raw data, removing reads that contained adapters or uncalled bases, had a mean Phred below 15, or lacked an exact match to the constant primer or identifier. COPE v1.2.5 was used to merge high-quality paired reads, and clonotypes were defined as unique nucleotide sequences. MiTCR v1.1 was used to align clonotypes to the IMGT TRBV, TRBD and TRBJ reference segments. Analysis was restricted to V-J combinations with a frequency above 0.0001, which covered 99.2% of repertoires. The TCS score was defined as F50 (clonal expansion) divided by E x V (chaos), with BLOSUM62-based TCRdist calculated between CDR3 peptides within each V-J. Welch's t-statistics and random forest reduced 500 to 550 V-J features to 10 to 15, which were used in a naive Bayes classifier (R e1071). In TCRdb, the public reads were trimmed at Q25 with fastp and aligned with MiXCR, with productive beta chains retained. Identical CDR3 proteins give one entry, which carries the most common genes and DNA. TCRdb's processing, not the authors', yielded these V and J calls. This sample comprises hundreds of thousands of distinct CDR3 sequences, around 21% of them detected only once. The ten top clones hold 30% to 40% of the sample.

General findings and caveats noted by the study authors: In validation, the model predicted progression to ophthalmopathy a median of 6.5 months before onset, with 70% to 71% sensitivity and nearly 75% specificity. Most expanded thyroid clonotypes (frequency above 0.001) were also detected in blood, suggesting blood repertoires may reflect thyroid immune responses. In cross-validation, a model built on a 13 V-J signature told ophthalmopathy apart from stable hyperthyroidism with over 85% sensitivity and roughly 81% specificity, and in testing the same model reached 80%/75%. No statistical method was used to set the sample size in advance, and investigators knew the group allocation.

This sequence uses TRBV10-3 and TRBJ2-1; 7 bases in the junction line up with TRBD1. This sequence originates from a man aged 25 to 40 with Graves' ophthalmopathy. Sequencing used blood. The bases are TGTGCCATCAGTGGCCCCGACAGGGTGGATGAGCAGTTCTTC. This gives the protein CAISGPDRVDEQFF.